This T cell receptor (beta chain) is drawn from a study of T cell responses to AZD1222 COVID-19 vaccine. The study, taken as a whole, reports: Repertoire collection took place solely once the T cell response had peaked. As reported, nearly half of all spike-specific TCRs target variant regions that are unmutated. Spike as a whole was targeted by vaccine-associated CD4 TCRs, dominant at 160-218 and 743-854. The sample set comprised mostly white British donors with more females, and clonal diversity was possibly underestimated.

Points on this clone: Its antigen is not known.

The CDR3 loop spans 15 amino acids. V lost 1 base, J lost 4 bases, and 13 bases lay in between. Germline CDR1 is SGHVS and CDR2 is FQNEAQ. Clones were read by immunoSEQ multiplex PCR, and TCRdb kept only the in-frame ones, dropping some. Of tens of thousands of clones detected, less than 90% appear once; the ten largest clones hold around 5%. This receptor was taken from an adult who received the AZD1222 COVID-19 vaccine. The source was peripheral blood, collected 28 days after the second AZD1222 dose. The rearrangement links TRBV7-8 to TRBJ1-1; D not certain. CDR3: CASSLGGGSSTEAFF. As DNA, the CDR3 is TGTGCCAGCAGCTTAGGTGGAGGATCGAGCACTGAAGCTTTCTTT.